This T cell receptor beta chain derives from a study of cytomegalovirus exposure and HLA in healthy donors. Profiling relied on immunoSEQ multiplex PCR, and the TCRdb table lists in-frame clones only, not all of them. Found here are around 130,000 clones, over 75% of them singletons; the top ten hold roughly 2%. The V end lost 1 base, the J end lost 0 bases, and 4 bases lay between the germline ends. Germline-derived CDR1 and CDR2 are GTSNPN and SVGIG (reference sequence). This CDR3 has 12 amino acids. Sequenced input: PBMCs. J is TRBJ2-7 and V is TRBV30; D is uncertain. This TCR was recovered from a woman aged 30 to 39 in good health and CMV-seronegative. This chain's CDR3 is CAWSESSYEQYF. The DNA of the CDR3 is TGTGCCTGGAGTGAGAGCTCCTACGAGCAGTACTTC. Variable domain in full (rest from reference TRBV30 and TRBJ2-7): SQTIHQWPATLVQPVGSPLSLECTVEGTSNPNLYWYRQAAGRGLQLLFYSVGIGQISSEVPQNLSASRPQDRQFILSSKKLLLSDSGFYLCAWSESSYEQYFGPGTRLTVT.